This entry concerns a single TCR beta chain. Its matching antigen is unknown. These data are taken from a study of beta chain features in type 1 diabetes. Study conclusions and caveats: There was a moderate but significant shortening of TCRB CDR3s in all four CD4+ subsets of Type 1 diabetes patients.

Germline assignment: CDR1 MNHEY and CDR2 SVGAGI. Trimming removed 0 bases from V and 3 bases from J, with 8 bases in between. The CDR3 has 14 amino acids. As every portion of the isolated RNA was reverse transcribed, the sequencing read expressed TCRB transcripts. Method: immunoSEQ multiplex PCR; TCRdb's copy keeps in-frame clones and lacks some. Here the sample spans 600,000 to 700,000 clones, around 15% being singletons. The specimen was naive CD4+ T cells from blood. V usage is TRBV6-5 and J usage is TRBJ2-5, with no clear D. The receptor comes from a man aged 18 to 29 with type 1 diabetes. The CDR3 here is CASSYSLVEETQYF. CDR3 DNA sequence: TGTGCCAGCAGTTACTCTCTAGTTGAAGAGACCCAGTACTTC.